Listed below are T cell receptor beta chains from one sample, sequenced in a study of T cell repertoires in cytomegalovirus infection. TCRdb called the reads again in MiXCR, with one record for every CDR3 protein. Among fewer than 550,000 distinct CDR3 sequences listed, around 11% were seen once. The sample consisted of PBMCs. The source is a human donor in good health (CMV status not recorded). Some clones in this sample may be carry-over from other donors' samples. CDR3s include the opening cysteine and the closing phenylalanine or tryptophan. The D gene is left open where the match is weak. Some rows have no size entry. The others give once, few or many, or a class for an expanded clone.

V	J	size	D	DNA	CDR3
TRBV6-5	TRBJ2-7	NA	TRBD1	TGTGCCAGCAGTTCTTTCGACAGGGTGTACGAGCAGTACTTC	CASSSFDRVYEQYF
TRBV10-3	TRBJ2-7	many	NA	TGTGCCATCAGTGACCCCCTCGAGCAGTACTTC	CAISDPLEQYF
TRBV29-1	TRBJ1-1	NA	NA	TGCAGCGTCCGGGACCTGGAAGCTTTCTTT	CSVRDLEAFF
TRBV20-1	TRBJ2-7	NA	TRBD2	TGCAGTGCTGGGACTAGCGGGGCCTACGAGCAGTACTTC	CSAGTSGAYEQYF
TRBV6-5	TRBJ2-7	few	NA	TGTGCCAGCAGATTTGGGCGGGGACCCTACGAGCAGTACTTC	CASRFGRGPYEQYF
TRBV4-1	TRBJ1-6	many	NA	TGCGCCAGCAGCCATTTACCGGACCCAACAAATTCACCCCTCCACTTT	CASSHLPDPTNSPLHF
TRBV5-1	TRBJ2-1	many	TRBD2	TGCGCCAGCAGAGGGACTAGCGGGAGCAATGAGCAGTTCTTC	CASRGTSGSNEQFF
TRBV7-2	TRBJ2-7	many	TRBD1	TGTGCCAGCAGCTTGGGACAGATCTACGAGCAGTACTTC	CASSLGQIYEQYF
TRBV7-6	TRBJ2-7	many	TRBD1	TGTGCCAGCAGCTCGGGACAGGGAGTGGGCCTCTACGAGCAGTACTTC	CASSSGQGVGLYEQYF
TRBV7-8	TRBJ2-5	many	TRBD1	TGTGCCAGCAGCCAGGGGGCCTATCAGAGGGGAGAGACCCAGTACTTC	CASSQGAYQRGETQYF
TRBV20-1	TRBJ1-5	few	NA	TGCAGTGCTAGAGGGGTCTATAGCAATCAGCCCCAGCATTTT	CSARGVYSNQPQHF
TRBV5-6	TRBJ2-7	many	NA	TGTGCCAGCAGCCCTGACGGTTATGGGGGTTACGAGCAGTACTTC	CASSPDGYGGYEQYF
TRBV5-4	TRBJ2-7	few	NA	TGTGCCAGCAGCTCGCCTGATTACTACGAGCAGTACTTC	CASSSPDYYEQYF
TRBV19	TRBJ1-2	many	NA	TGTGCCAGTAGTATAAAGGCGCCGGGGTATGGCTACACCTTC	CASSIKAPGYGYTF
TRBV6-1	TRBJ1-1	many	NA	TGTGCCAGCAGCCCGGGGGGGGGTTACACTGAAGCTTTCTTT	CASSPGGGYTEAFF
TRBV5-1	TRBJ1-2	few	NA	TGCGCCAGCAGCTTGGAGATGGACAGTGGCTACACCTTC	CASSLEMDSGYTF
TRBV11-2	TRBJ2-5	many	TRBD2	TGTGCCAGCAGCTTAGAAGGGACTAGCCAAGAGACCCAGTACTTC	CASSLEGTSQETQYF
TRBV11-2	TRBJ1-5	many	NA	TGTGCCAGCAGCGCGGCGGGCCAGGGAGATCAGCCCCAGCATTTT	CASSAAGQGDQPQHF
TRBV6-6	TRBJ1-1	many	NA	TGTGCCAGCAGTTACTCGATCGAGGGGCACTCGAACGCTTTCTTT	CASSYSIEGHSNAFF
TRBV28	TRBJ1-2	many	TRBD1	TGTGCCAGCAGTTCCTACAGGGGGACCTATGGCTACACCTTC	CASSSYRGTYGYTF
TRBV7-3	TRBJ2-1	few	TRBD2	TGTGCCAGCAGCTTAATTGGGCCTAGCGGAGACCCTAGGTACAATGAGCAGTTCTTC	CASSLIGPSGDPRYNEQFF
TRBV7-9	TRBJ1-1	many	NA	TGTGCCAGCAGCTTAGATGGCTCCAACACTGAAGCTTTCTTT	CASSLDGSNTEAFF
TRBV9	TRBJ2-1	NA	TRBD2	TGTGCCAGCAGCCCTAGGGGCGGGAGCCTTGATGAGCAGTTCTTC	CASSPRGGSLDEQFF
TRBV10-3	TRBJ1-2	few	NA	TGTGCCATCAGTGGCGGAAATTTAGATGGCTACACCTTC	CAISGGNLDGYTF
TRBV28	TRBJ2-1	few	NA	TGTGCCAGCAGTTTATCGACCTTTTACCGTCGGACGTTCTTC	CASSLSTFYRRTFF
TRBV4-2	TRBJ2-7	many	TRBD2	TGTGCCAGCAGCCAAGCGGGACTAGCGGTTCGCTCCTACGAGCAGTACTTC	CASSQAGLAVRSYEQYF
TRBV7-9	TRBJ2-5	many	TRBD1	TGTGCCAGCTCCAGAACAGGGGCAGGAGAGACCCAGTACTTC	CASSRTGAGETQYF
TRBV5-4	TRBJ2-7	NA	NA	TGTGCCAGCAGCTCTTCAAAAGGGGGAAGGTACGAGCAGTACTTC	CASSSSKGGRYEQYF
TRBV5-1	TRBJ2-1	NA	TRBD2	TGCGCCAGCAGCTTGGCGAGTGCTAGCGGGGGGGCATATGAGCAGTTCTTC	CASSLASASGGAYEQFF
TRBV4-2	TRBJ2-7	many	TRBD1	TGTGCCAGCAGCCAAGATGGGACAGGGGTCTACGAGCAGTACTTC	CASSQDGTGVYEQYF
TRBV11-2	TRBJ2-4	many	NA	TGTGCCAGCAGCACCCTACCGGCCAGGAACCACAAAAACATTCAGTACTTC	CASSTLPARNHKNIQYF
TRBV20-1	TRBJ2-5	many	TRBD2	TGCAGTGCTGAGACTAGCGGGTTACAAGAGACCCAGTACTTC	CSAETSGLQETQYF
TRBV28	TRBJ1-2	many	TRBD1	TGTGCCAGCAGCCAAACAGGGGGCGGAAACTATGGCTACACCTTC	CASSQTGGGNYGYTF
TRBV19	TRBJ1-3	many	NA	TGTGCCAGTAGTAGGACGTTTGGAAACACCATATATTTT	CASSRTFGNTIYF
TRBV28	TRBJ1-2	many	NA	TGTGCCAGCACCGACGAGGGGCGCAGAGGCTACACCTTC	CASTDEGRRGYTF
TRBV7-2	TRBJ1-5	many	NA	TGTGCCAGCAGCAATACAGGATTCAATCAGCCCCAGCATTTT	CASSNTGFNQPQHF
TRBV7-3	TRBJ2-2	many	NA	TGTGCCAGCAGCTTAACGGTCCCCGGGGAGCTGTTTTTT	CASSLTVPGELFF
TRBV5-5	TRBJ2-1	many	NA	TGTGCCAGCAGCTTGGTGGGTAACCTGGATGAGCAGTTCTTC	CASSLVGNLDEQFF
TRBV9	TRBJ1-2	few	NA	TGTGCCAGCAGCGTAACAGGGAACTATGGCTACACCTTC	CASSVTGNYGYTF
TRBV2	TRBJ2-2	few	TRBD1	TGTGCCAGCAGTGACCCAGGGGGCTTGAACACCGGGGAGCTGTTTTTT	CASSDPGGLNTGELFF
TRBV2	TRBJ1-1	NA	NA	TGTGCCAGCAGTTCCCAGGGGCGGAACACTGAAGCTTTCTTT	CASSSQGRNTEAFF
TRBV12-3/TRBV12-4	TRBJ1-2	many	TRBD1	TGTGCCAGCAGCTTGGGACAGGGAGATGGCTACACCTTC	CASSLGQGDGYTF
TRBV9	TRBJ2-7	many	NA	TGTGCCAGCAGCCGGACTGATGACTACGAGCAGTACTTC	CASSRTDDYEQYF
TRBV4-1	TRBJ2-7	many	NA	TGCGCCAGCCGCATACAGGTCTTCTCCTACGAGCAGTACTTC	CASRIQVFSYEQYF
TRBV11-2	TRBJ2-5	NA	TRBD2	TGTGCCAGCAGCGTACCGGGACTACAAGAGACCCAGTACTTC	CASSVPGLQETQYF
TRBV10-3	TRBJ1-2	many	NA	TGTGCCATCAGTGACGGTGGCAGAAACTATGGCTACACCTTC	CAISDGGRNYGYTF
TRBV29-1	TRBJ2-1	many	NA	TGCAGCGTCCGCCGTGACGGCCATGAGCAGTTCTTC	CSVRRDGHEQFF
TRBV5-1	TRBJ1-1	NA	NA	TGCGCCAGCAGCATTTATCCGGGACCCAACACTGAAGCTTTCTTT	CASSIYPGPNTEAFF
TRBV24-1	TRBJ2-2	many	NA	TGTGCCACCAGTGACGGATTAAAGAACACCGGGGAGCTGTTTTTT	CATSDGLKNTGELFF